This T cell receptor (beta chain) appears in the sequencing data of a study of blood T cell repertoires in COVID-19. Study-level background: Sample material is recorded as cDNA or gDNA derived from T cells, B-cell-depleted T cells, or PBMCs.

Per the authors' pipeline: Nucleated cell counts were estimated from reference gene primer amplification. Repertoires were generated with immunoSEQ multiplex PCR, while TCRdb's copy carries only in-frame clones and drops some. The V and J calls and clone size are taken from that table; D and trimming were inferred from the DNA. This table has tens of thousands of clones, around 80% appearing once. This CDR3 contains 11 residues. Per the germline V gene, CDR1 is SGHRS and CDR2 is YFSETQ. Trimming left V 3 bases short and J 11 bases short, with 11 bases between. The sequencing input was peripheral blood. The receptor was derived from a man aged 60-69 years with acute or convalescent COVID-19. This rearrangement joins TRBV5-1 to TRBJ1-1, with a tentative D call TRBD1 (6 bases). In nucleotides, the CDR3 is TGCGCCAGCAGCTCGAACAGGGCGGCTTTCTTT. It yields the protein CASSSNRAAFF.